A selection of T cell receptor beta chains follows, all from one sample in a study of cytomegalovirus exposure and HLA in healthy donors. The method was immunoSEQ multiplex PCR; TCRdb's version includes in-frame clones alone and lacks a portion of them. The repertoire holds 200,000 to 250,000 clones, with around 80% as singletons. Input material: PBMCs. These receptors came from a boy between 10 and 17 years old in good health and CMV-seronegative. The CDR3 runs from the conserved cysteine through the conserved F or W. A D gene is named only where the DNA matches it firmly. Only part of the rows carry a size: once, few, many, or a class if the clone is expanded.

>TRBJ1-2|.|.|TRBV7-9
CASSLIGVGYTF
TGTGCCAGCAGCTTAATCGGAGTTGGCTACACCTTC
>TRBJ1-5|.|TRBD1|TRBV25-1
CASSEHTGQGAQPQHF
TGTGCCAGCAGTGAACATACGGGACAGGGGGCCCAGCCCCAGCATTTT
>TRBJ2-3|once|TRBD2|TRBV7-9
CASSLVGGGPDTQYF
TGTGCCAGCAGCTTAGTAGGCGGGGGACCAGATACGCAGTATTTT
>TRBJ1-5|.|.|TRBV7-9
CASSLAQGKPQHF
TGTGCCAGCAGCTTAGCGCAGGGTAAGCCCCAGCATTTT
>TRBJ1-3|few|.|TRBV13
CASSLGPGGSGNTIYF
TGTGCCAGCAGCTTAGGGCCAGGAGGGAGTGGAAACACCATATATTTT
>TRBJ2-4|.|TRBD1|TRBV2
CASSYQGDPGGNIQYF
TGTGCCAGCTCCTATCAGGGGGACCCAGGGGGAAACATTCAGTACTTC
>TRBJ2-7|.|TRBD2|TRBV27
CASMGGGPEQYF
TGTGCCAGCATGGGGGGAGGGCCCGAGCAGTACTTC
>TRBJ2-7|few|TRBD1|TRBV6-5
CASSRDRAHYEQYF
TGTGCCAGCAGTCGGGACAGGGCTCACTACGAGCAGTACTTC
>TRBJ1-6|few|.|TRBV6-1
CASSEVGRANSPLHF
TGTGCCAGCAGTGAAGTTGGCAGGGCGAATTCACCCCTCCACTTT
>TRBJ1-2|.|.|TRBV6-1
CASSVGGYGYTF
TGTGCCAGCAGTGTGGGCGGGTATGGCTACACCTTC
>TRBJ2-5|.|TRBD2|TRBV30
CAWRGPGREKKETQYF
TGTGCCTGGAGAGGGCCCGGGCGGGAGAAAAAAGAGACCCAGTACTTC
>TRBJ1-2|.|.|TRBV27
CASSLLDLQGQAPSSGYTF
TGTGCCAGCAGTTTATTGGACCTCCAGGGGCAGGCTCCATCCTCGGGCTACACCTTC
>TRBJ2-1|.|TRBD2|TRBV11-3
CASSLDGAREGLYNEQFF
TGTGCCAGCAGCTTAGACGGGGCGCGGGAGGGCCTCTACAATGAGCAGTTCTTC
>TRBJ1-2|once|.|TRBV16
CASSRVPSSGKGRDGYTF
TGTGCCAGCAGCCGAGTGCCCTCTTCGGGGAAGGGAAGAGATGGCTACACCTTC
>TRBJ2-5|.|TRBD2|TRBV9
CASSMTSGGKTQYF
TGTGCCAGCAGCATGACTAGCGGGGGAAAGACCCAGTACTTC
>TRBJ2-5|.|TRBD2|TRBV19
CASSTYNWGLANGETQYF
TGTGCCAGTAGTACCTATAATTGGGGACTAGCAAATGGGGAGACCCAGTACTTC
>TRBJ1-2|.|TRBD1|TRBV27
CASSRTGVSGYTF
TGTGCCAGCAGTAGGACAGGGGTTAGTGGCTACACCTTC
>TRBJ2-3|.|TRBD2|TRBV7-9
CASSLRGLATDTQYF
TGTGCCAGCAGCTTAAGGGGACTAGCAACAGATACGCAGTATTTT
>TRBJ2-7|few|.|TRBV5-1
CASSPDTISYEQYF
TGCGCCAGCAGCCCGGACACGATCTCCTACGAGCAGTACTTC
>TRBJ2-1|.|TRBD1|TRBV5-6
CASSFQGAFNEQFF
TGTGCCAGCAGCTTTCAGGGGGCCTTCAATGAGCAGTTCTTC
>TRBJ2-7|.|TRBD2|TRBV28
CASSFGTSVHEQYF
TGTGCCAGCAGTTTCGGGACTAGCGTCCACGAGCAGTACTTC
>TRBJ1-1|.|.|TRBV4-1
CASSPPGRINTEAFF
TGCGCCAGCAGCCCCCCAGGGCGGATAAACACTGAAGCTTTCTTT
>TRBJ1-1|.|.|TRBV28
CASSSGGGTEAFF
TGTGCCAGCAGCTCCGGCGGGGGCACTGAAGCTTTCTTT
>TRBJ2-7|.|.|TRBV19
CASSMVGGSYEQYF
TGTGCCAGTAGTATGGTGGGGGGTAGCTACGAGCAGTACTTC
>TRBJ2-5|.|.|TRBV7-9
CASQPRGRYQETQYF
TGTGCCAGCCAGCCCCGGGGGAGGTACCAAGAGACCCAGTACTTC
>TRBJ1-3|.|.|TRBV5-4
CASSLGQNQAGNTIYF
TGTGCCAGCAGCTTGGGGCAGAACCAGGCCGGAAACACCATATATTTT
>TRBJ1-5|few|.|TRBV6-1
CASSETGNQPQHF
TGTGCCAGCAGTGAAACAGGGAATCAGCCCCAGCATTTT
>TRBJ1-5|.|.|TRBV9
CASSGEPGGQPQHF
TGTGCCAGCAGTGGGGAACCCGGGGGACAGCCCCAGCATTTT
>TRBJ1-2|.|.|TRBV6-6
CASRSSRGTNYGYTF
TGTGCCAGCAGGAGCTCAAGGGGGACCAACTATGGCTACACCTTC
>TRBJ2-1|.|.|TRBV27
CASSLVRGSLHNEQFF
TGTGCCAGCAGTTTAGTAAGGGGGAGTCTACACAATGAGCAGTTCTTC
>TRBJ2-3|.|TRBD2|TRBV30
CASKSGVSTDTQYF
TGTGCCTCCAAGAGCGGGGTGAGCACAGATACGCAGTATTTT
>TRBJ2-5|.|TRBD1|TRBV10-3
CATEDRQETQYF
TGTGCCACCGAGGACAGGCAAGAGACCCAGTACTTC
>TRBJ2-7|.|TRBD2|TRBV5-4
CASSTGSGRGYEQYF
TGTGCCAGCAGCACAGGAAGCGGGAGAGGCTACGAGCAGTACTTC
>TRBJ2-3|.|TRBD2|TRBV6-4
CASRETSGISDTQYF
TGTGCCAGCAGGGAGACTAGCGGGATCTCAGATACGCAGTATTTT
>TRBJ2-1|.|.|TRBV19
CASNRVASEQFF
TGTGCCAGTAACAGGGTCGCCTCGGAGCAGTTCTTC
>TRBJ2-7|.|.|TRBV4-1
CASSRYGDSLGEQYF
TGCGCCAGCAGCCGATACGGGGACTCGCTCGGCGAGCAGTACTTC
>TRBJ2-1|.|TRBD2|TRBV4-1
CASSHLGLADYNEQFF
TGCGCCAGCAGCCACCTGGGACTAGCGGACTACAATGAGCAGTTCTTC
>TRBJ1-5|.|TRBD1|TRBV5-6
CASSLAGGQSNQPQHF
TGTGCCAGCAGCTTGGCAGGGGGCCAAAGCAATCAGCCCCAGCATTTT
>TRBJ1-1|.|.|TRBV2
CASMGGTEAFF
TGTGCCAGCATGGGGGGAACTGAAGCTTTCTTT
>TRBJ2-7|.|TRBD2|TRBV19
CASSSFGGGRDEQYF
TGTGCCAGTAGTTCTTTCGGGGGCGGGAGGGACGAGCAGTACTTC